Presented here are 15 T cell receptor beta chains from one specimen sequenced in a study of identical twins. TCRdb analysed the 5' RACE reads with MiXCR anew, one entry per CDR3 protein. This repertoire shows approximately 630,000 distinct CDR3 sequences, around 7.5% found once; its top ten account for over 1.5%. These records were also assigned to another study, of yellow fever vaccine responses in identical twins.

Sequenced material: PBMCs. These receptors all come from a woman aged 18-30 years in good health.

This sequence joins TRBV12-3 or TRBV12-4 and TRBJ1-1, with D possibly being TRBD1 (6 bases). V was clipped by 2 bases and J by 6 bases, with 13 bases between them. The CDR3 has 14 amino acids. The DNA for the CDR3 is TGTGCCAGCAGTTTACGGCAGGGGTTGGCTGAAGCTTTCTTT. It yields the protein CASSLRQGLAEAFF.

This clonotype came up a few times. For the CDR3, the DNA is TGTGCCAGCAGCTTGAAGGGGCGAGGTACTTATGGCTACACCTTC. This codes for CASSLKGRGTYGYTF. This chain joins TRBV11-2 and TRBJ1-2; TRBD1 might be the D (5 bases). V dropped 3 bases and J dropped 5 bases, with 16 bases sitting between them. The CDR3 runs 15 residues. CDR1 and CDR2 (germline): SGHAT, FQNNGV.

This clonotype has at least ten counts. This chain uses TRBV29-1 with TRBJ2-7; D remains unclear. Germline CDR1 reads SQVTM; CDR2 reads ANQGSEA. This CDR3 is built from 11 residues. Between the trimmed V and J ends, which lost 6 bases and 4 bases, there was a span of 10 bases. DNA for the CDR3: TGCAGCGTCGCCGAAAAGTACGAGCAGTACTTC. Translating it yields CSVAEKYEQYF.

V is TRBV5-1 and J is TRBJ1-1, with TRBD1 matching over 7 bases. V shed 3 bases and J 4 bases; nucleotides not matched to a gene: 9. This CDR3 contains 15 residues. Looked up from germline, CDR1 is SGHRS and CDR2 is YFSETQ. CDR3 DNA sequence: TGCGCCAGCAGCTCCACTGACAGGGTCGGCACTGAAGCTTTCTTT. This codes for CASSSTDRVGTEAFF.

In this sample, this clonotype turned up a few times. V and J are TRBV16 and TRBJ2-7, with 11 nucleotides matching TRBD2. CDR1 is KGHSY, CDR2 FQNENV, per germline. The trim removed 4 bases at V and 2 bases at J, leaving 4 bases unmatched. The CDR3 has 15 amino acids. The CDR3 sequence: CASSPLLAGAYEQYV. The CDR3 DNA is TGTGCCAGCAGCCCATTACTAGCGGGGGCCTACGAGCAGTACGTC.

This clonotype was detected many times. The chain links TRBV25-1 to TRBJ2-5; possibly TRBD1 for D (6 bases). This CDR3 contains 15 residues. Trimming shortened V by 4 bases and J by 2 bases, and 14 bases separated the two germline ends. The germline V gene encodes CDR1 MGHDK and CDR2 SYGVNS. The CDR3 DNA is TGTGCCAGCAGTGCCCAAAACACAGGGCAAGAGACCCAGTACTTC. Residues: CASSAQNTGQETQYF.

The gene calls are TRBV5-1 and TRBJ2-3, with TRBD2 as a possible D gene (7 bases). Looked up from germline, CDR1 is SGHRS and CDR2 is YFSETQ. CDR3 length equals 16 residues. Trimming left V 5 bases short and J 2 bases short, with 18 bases between. The CDR3 DNA reads as TGCGCCAGCAGGGGGGGCGGCGGGGGCACCACAGATACGCAGTATTTT. It codes for CASRGGGGGTTDTQYF.

V and J are TRBV10-3 and TRBJ2-7; D is undetermined. There are 13 residues in the CDR3. V was trimmed by 6 bases and J by 4 bases, leaving 13 bases between them. Germline CDR1 is ENHRY and CDR2 is SYGVKD. The CDR3 DNA sequence: TGTGCCATCAGAGCAGCCGCCGAATACGAGCAGTACGTC. It is translated as CAIRAAAEYEQYV.

This clonotype was recorded many times. The genes are TRBV6-1 and TRBJ1-4, with D possibly TRBD1 on 5 matching bases. Trimming took 6 bases from V and 4 from J, leaving 15 bases between them. Germline V gives CDR1 MNHNS, CDR2 SASEGT. The CDR3 runs to 15 residues. The CDR3 reads CASSRGTVNNEKLFF. As DNA, the CDR3 is TGTGCCAGCAGCCGTGGGACGGTTAATAATGAAAAACTGTTTTTT.

This clonotype occurred many times. The rearrangement joins TRBV20-1 to TRBJ1-4, with D possibly TRBD1 on 6 matching bases. CDR1 and CDR2 (germline): DFQATT, SNEGSKA (reference sequence). Trimming stripped 7 bases from V and 8 bases from J, with 17 bases between. The length of the CDR3 is 13 residues. CDR3: CSVQTGAPEKLFF. CDR3 DNA sequence: TGCAGTGTCCAGACAGGAGCACCGGAAAAACTGTTTTTT.

The table lists this clonotype with a few counts. J is TRBJ2-3 and V is TRBV19; no firm D call. The germline V gene has CDR1 LNHDA and CDR2 SQIVND (reference sequence). The V gene lost 5 bases and the J gene lost 0 bases, with 15 bases spanning the gap. This CDR3 is 16 amino acids long. The CDR3 loop reads CASSRRELPSTDTQYF. CDR3 nucleotides: TGTGCCAGTAGTCGCCGCGAGTTACCTAGCACAGATACGCAGTATTTT.

This clonotype showed up just a few times. The V gene is TRBV3-1, the J gene TRBJ1-2; no clear D. Trimming took 1 base from V and 2 from J, leaving 5 bases between them. The CDR3 has 13 residues. Germline CDR1 and CDR2: LGHDT and YNNKEL (reference sequence). The DNA for the CDR3 is TGTGCCAGCAGCCAAGGGCTCAACTATGGCTACACCTTC. Translation gives CASSQGLNYGYTF.

The rearrangement uses TRBV15 and TRBJ2-7; either TRBD1 or TRBD2 may supply D (5 bases each). The CDR3 is 13 residues long. Trimming pared 0 bases from V and 4 bases from J, leaving 7 bases between. From germline, CDR1 is LNHNV and CDR2 YYDKDF (reference sequence). The CDR3 DNA reads as TGTGCCACCAGCAGAGATGGGGGATACGAGCAGTACTTC. The encoded protein is CATSRDGGYEQYF.

The chain joins TRBV3-1 to TRBJ2-7; D uncertain. V lost 2 bases to trimming and J lost 3 bases, with 5 bases between them. The CDR3 consists of 12 residues. Germline CDR1 LGHDT, CDR2 YNNKEL (reference sequence). CDR3 coding DNA: TGTGCCAGCAGCCAAAACAACTACGAGCAGTACGTC. Translated: CASSQNNYEQYV.

This clonotype was seen ten or more times. The rearrangement links TRBV3-1 to TRBJ2-2, with unresolved D. The CDR3 length is 16 residues. The V gene's germline CDR1 is LGHDT and CDR2 YNNKEL (reference sequence). Trimming stripped 1 base from V and 1 base from J, with 10 bases between. CDR3 nucleotides: TGTGCCAGCAGCCAAGTGCTGGGCAAGAACACCGGGGAGCTGTTTTTT. Encoded protein: CASSQVLGKNTGELFF. Based on the CDR3 plus reference TRBV3-1 and TRBJ2-2, the full variable domain is DTAVSQTPKYLVTQMGNDKSIKCEQNLGHDTMYWYKQDSKKFLKIMFSYNNKELIINETVPNRFSPKSPDKAHLNLHINSLELGDSAVYFCASSQVLGKNTGELFFGEGSRLTVL.